This is a list of T cell receptor beta chains from one sample in a study of PD-L1 blockade in urothelial cancer. Assay: immunoSEQ multiplex PCR; the TCRdb copy retains only in-frame clones and omits some. The sample has some 51,000 clones, around 90% seen once. The sequenced sample was PBMCs, obtained around atezolizumab (anti-PD-L1) treatment. Source of these receptors: a man in his sixties with urothelial cancer. Each CDR3 is given with its conserved first and last residue. Fields, in order: D gene, J gene, clone size, V gene, CDR3 DNA, CDR3 protein. The D gene is left open where the match is weak. Part of the rows lack a size; the others show once, few, many or a class for expanded clones.

D: NA
J: TRBJ2-2
size: NA
V: TRBV18
DNA: TGTGCCAGCTCACCACCCGCGACGGGTGGGTGGGAGCTGTTTTTT
CDR3: CASSPPATGGWELFF

D: TRBD2
J: TRBJ2-5
size: NA
V: TRBV5-4
DNA: TGTGCCAGCACCTCAGAAGGCGGGAGAGGCCCAAAGACCCAGTACTTC
CDR3: CASTSEGGRGPKTQYF

D: TRBD1
J: TRBJ2-7
size: NA
V: TRBV28
DNA: TGTGCCAGCAGCCGCTGGACAGGTTCTTACGAGCAGTACTTC
CDR3: CASSRWTGSYEQYF

D: TRBD1
J: TRBJ1-2
size: NA
V: TRBV4-1
DNA: TGCGCCAGCAGCCAAGCTCCGGGACAGGATCACTATGGCTACACCTTC
CDR3: CASSQAPGQDHYGYTF

D: TRBD2
J: TRBJ2-3
size: NA
V: TRBV2
DNA: TGTGCCAGCACTTCACAGTCGGGACTAGGTTTAGATACGCAGTATTTT
CDR3: CASTSQSGLGLDTQYF

D: TRBD1
J: TRBJ1-5
size: NA
V: TRBV19
DNA: TGTGCCAGTAGTATAGATCTTATCGGGCACAGGGGCCTTCAGCCCCAGCATTTT
CDR3: CASSIDLIGHRGLQPQHF

D: TRBD2
J: TRBJ2-1
size: NA
V: TRBV5-6
DNA: TGTGCCAGCAGCTTGGCAATGGCGGGGGTCGTCTCGGGTTACAATGAGCAGTTCTTC
CDR3: CASSLAMAGVVSGYNEQFF

D: TRBD1
J: TRBJ2-5
size: NA
V: TRBV5-8
DNA: TGTGCCAGCAACCACAGGGGCCAACAAGAGACCCAGTACTTC
CDR3: CASNHRGQQETQYF

D: NA
J: TRBJ2-2
size: NA
V: TRBV6-1
DNA: TGTGCCAGCATTTTAGCTGGGTCCCACCCCGGGGAGCTGTTTTTT
CDR3: CASILAGSHPGELFF

D: NA
J: TRBJ1-1
size: NA
V: TRBV5-1
DNA: TGCGCCAGCAGCTTGGAGGGCGGAGGCACTGAAGCTTTCTTT
CDR3: CASSLEGGGTEAFF

D: NA
J: TRBJ1-1
size: NA
V: TRBV19
DNA: TGTGCCAGTAGCCTGGGAGGGGTCGGAATTGGGAACACTGAAGCTTTCTTT
CDR3: CASSLGGVGIGNTEAFF

D: NA
J: TRBJ2-2
size: NA
V: TRBV5-1
DNA: TGCGCCAGCAGCCCGTCAGGACTGAACACCGGGGAGCTGTTTTTT
CDR3: CASSPSGLNTGELFF

D: TRBD1
J: TRBJ1-2
size: NA
V: TRBV4-3
DNA: TGCGCCAGCAGCCAAGATAGGGGACAGGGAGGGGGCTATGGCTACACCTTC
CDR3: CASSQDRGQGGGYGYTF

D: TRBD1
J: TRBJ1-5
size: once
V: TRBV5-1
DNA: TGCGCCAGCAGCCCCGGAACCGGGACAGTTAATCAGCCCCAGCATTTT
CDR3: CASSPGTGTVNQPQHF